The T cell receptor beta chain described here comes from a study of cytomegalovirus exposure and HLA in healthy donors. A word on this clone: Its antigen is still unknown.

The assay was immunoSEQ multiplex PCR, and TCRdb's table has in-frame clones only and misses some. The table records 100,000 to 150,000 clones, 89% of them present only once. Germline CDR1 reads SGHRS; CDR2 reads YFSETQ. With V trimmed by 4 bases and J by 4 bases, 9 bases remained unmatched. This CDR3 region has 18 residues. Findings of the study overall: TCR clusters originating in the first cohort tended to co-occur in the 120 validation repertoires, according to a later analysis.

The chain joins TRBV5-1 to TRBJ2-3; 16 positions agree with TRBD2. Sequenced material: PBMCs. This TCR was sampled from a young woman in good health and CMV-seronegative. CDR3 protein: CASSPGLAGGYTPDTQYF. Written as DNA, the CDR3 is TGCGCCAGCAGCCCGGGACTAGCGGGAGGGTATACGCCAGATACGCAGTATTTT.